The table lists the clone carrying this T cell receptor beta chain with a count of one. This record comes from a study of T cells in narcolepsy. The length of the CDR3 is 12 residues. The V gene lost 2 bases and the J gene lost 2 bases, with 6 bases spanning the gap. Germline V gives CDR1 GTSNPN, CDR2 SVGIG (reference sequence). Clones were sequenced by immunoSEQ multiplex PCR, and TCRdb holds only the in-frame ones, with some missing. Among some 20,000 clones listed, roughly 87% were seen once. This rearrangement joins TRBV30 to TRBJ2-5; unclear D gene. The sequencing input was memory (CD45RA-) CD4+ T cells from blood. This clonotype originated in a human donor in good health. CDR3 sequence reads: CAWSKGQETQYF. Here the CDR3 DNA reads TGTGCCTGGAGTAAGGGACAAGAGACCCAGTACTTC. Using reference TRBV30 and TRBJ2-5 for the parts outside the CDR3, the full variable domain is SQTIHQWPATLVQPVGSPLSLECTVEGTSNPNLYWYRQAAGRGLQLLFYSVGIGQISSEVPQNLSASRPQDRQFILSSKKLLLSDSGFYLCAWSKGQETQYFGPGTRLLVL.